These 25 T cell receptor beta chains share one sample of origin, sequenced in a study of Tregs in tolerant kidney transplant recipients. Assay used: immunoSEQ multiplex PCR; TCRdb lists only in-frame clones, some missing. The sample lists 90,000 to 130,000 clones, about 90% seen once, with 0.34% in the top ten. The sample consisted of CD4+ T cells from blood, taken before the transplant. All receptors derive from a human donor who received a combined kidney and bone marrow transplant.

The chain recombines TRBV2 with TRBJ2-7; TRBD2 matches 10 bases. Losses at the gene ends were 5 bases for V and 6 bases for J; bases not matched to a gene: 4. The germline V gene encodes CDR1 SNHLY and CDR2 FYNNEI. The CDR3 consists of 13 residues. DNA of the CDR3: TGTGCCAGCAGTCTAGCGGGGGAGTTCGAGCAGTACTTC. This sequence encodes CASSLAGEFEQYF.

This chain uses TRBV6-8 with TRBJ1-4, with 8 bases lining up with TRBD1. From germline, CDR1 is MNHGY and CDR2 SAAAGT. The CDR3 is made up of 16 amino acids. The trim removed 7 bases at V and 0 bases at J, leaving 7 bases unmatched. CDR3 residues: CASTKATGATNEKLFF. For the CDR3, the DNA is TGTGCCAGCACAAAGGCGACAGGGGCAACTAATGAAAAACTGTTTTTT.

The V call is TRBV6-5, the J call TRBJ1-5; no clear D gene. The CDR3 is 15 amino acids. V was pared by 4 bases and J by 4 bases, with 14 bases between. CDR1 and CDR2 (germline): MNHEY, SVGAGI. The CDR3 sequence is CASSSLSAGNQPQHF. DNA of the CDR3: TGTGCCAGCAGTTCCCTGTCAGCGGGTAATCAGCCCCAGCATTTT.

The chain has TRBV18 and TRBJ2-1; D ambiguous. CDR1 is KGHSH, CDR2 LQKENI, per germline. This CDR3 has 13 residues. V lost 1 base, J lost 5 bases, and 6 bases lay in between. The CDR3, as DNA: TGTGCCAGCTCACCACTGATAGACAATGAGCAGTTCTTC. It encodes CASSPLIDNEQFF.

The V call is TRBV7-8, the J call TRBJ1-1; D perhaps matches TRBD1 (5 bases). The V and J ends lost 0 bases and 3 bases respectively, with 11 bases between them. This CDR3 spans 15 amino acids. Germline CDR1 SGHVS, CDR2 FQNEAQ. CDR3 nucleotides: TGTGCCAGCAGCTTAGCGGGCCACAGGTACACTGAAGCTTTCTTT. Translating gives CASSLAGHRYTEAFF.

The chain employs TRBV6-6 and TRBJ2-3, with D possibly matching TRBD2 (6 bases). Germline lookup yields CDR1 MNHNY and CDR2 SVGAGI (reference sequence). CDR3 size: 16 residues. Between the trimmed V and J ends, which lost 4 bases and 0 bases, there was a span of 14 bases. As DNA, the CDR3 is TGTGCCAGCAGTTCCGGGACTCCTACTAGCACAGATACGCAGTATTTT. Its protein is CASSSGTPTSTDTQYF.

This chain links TRBV15 with TRBJ1-3; 8 nucleotides match TRBD1. This CDR3 is built from 15 residues. Germline CDR1 and CDR2: LNHNV and YYDKDF (reference sequence). V was pared by 4 bases and J by 4 bases, with 6 bases of the junction left unmatched. CDR3: CATSTRQGSGNTIYF. The CDR3, as DNA: TGTGCCACCAGCACCCGACAGGGGAGCGGAAACACCATATATTTT. The full variable domain, with the rest looked up from reference TRBV15 and TRBJ1-3, is DAMVIQNPRYQVTQFGKPVTLSCSQTLNHNVMYWYQQKSSQAPKLLFHYYDKDFNNEADTPDNFQSRRPNTSFCFLDIRSPGLGDTAMYLCATSTRQGSGNTIYFGEGSWLTVV.

The chain links TRBV14 to TRBJ2-1; D unclear. Germline V gene data show CDR1 as SGHDN and CDR2 as FVKESK. The V end was cut by 2 bases, the J end by 5 bases, with 7 bases between. CDR3 size: 13 residues. CDR3 region: CASSQFRDNEQFF. CDR3 nucleotides: TGTGCCAGCAGCCAATTTAGAGACAATGAGCAGTTCTTC.

The V call is TRBV28, the J call TRBJ2-4; the D gene is possibly TRBD2 (6 bases). Deletions cut 7 bases from V and 3 bases from J, with 10 bases between. Germline lookup yields CDR1 MDHEN and CDR2 SYDVKM. The CDR3 is made up of 13 amino acids. The CDR3 nucleotides read TGTGCCAGCAAACGGGGAGGCAAAAACATTCAGTACTTC. Residues: CASKRGGKNIQYF.

The chain has TRBV6-5 and TRBJ1-4; 8 positions agree with TRBD1. With V trimmed by 4 bases and J by 7 bases, 5 bases remained unmatched. Germline V lookup: CDR1 MNHEY, CDR2 SVGAGI. The CDR3 consists of 14 residues. The CDR3 here is CASSWTGLGEKLFF. The CDR3 DNA sequence: TGTGCCAGCAGTTGGACAGGGCTTGGTGAAAAACTGTTTTTT.

The CDR3 region has the DNA TGTGCCACCAGCAGAGATGGGGAGGGGGGCTACACCTTC. Amino acid sequence: CATSRDGEGGYTF. The V and J genes are TRBV15 and TRBJ1-2, with D perhaps matching TRBD1 (5 bases). With 0 bases removed from V and 8 bases from J, the gap between germline ends came to 10 bases. The CDR3 covers 13 residues. From germline, CDR1 is LNHNV and CDR2 YYDKDF (reference sequence).

The genes are TRBV29-1 and TRBJ1-1; D is perhaps TRBD1 (5 bases). V shed 5 bases and J shed 2 bases, with 12 bases lying between them. The germline gives CDR1 SQVTM, CDR2 ANQGSEA. The length of the CDR3 is 13 residues. CDR3 sequence: CSVRTGTNTEAFF. Here the CDR3 DNA reads TGCAGCGTTCGCACAGGAACAAACACTGAAGCTTTCTTT.

The J gene is TRBJ1-1, the V gene TRBV5-1, with D maybe TRBD1 (6 bases). V lost 4 bases to trimming and J lost 4 bases, with 14 bases between them. CDR3 length equals 14 residues. The germline gives CDR1 SGHRS, CDR2 YFSETQ. The CDR3 loop is CASSVGQFFTEAFF. CDR3 DNA: TGCGCCAGCAGCGTAGGACAGTTTTTCACTGAAGCTTTCTTT.

The chain has TRBV2 and TRBJ2-3; 8 bases align to TRBD2. The V and J ends lost 5 bases and 0 bases, in that order; junction bases with no gene match: 7. From germline, CDR1 is SNHLY and CDR2 FYNNEI. This CDR3 has 16 amino acids. This CDR3 reads CASSPTGTRSTDTQYF. In DNA form, the CDR3 reads TGTGCCAGCAGTCCTACAGGGACTAGGAGCACAGATACGCAGTATTTT.

The chain has TRBV4-1 and TRBJ2-7; TRBD2 aligns across 14 bases. Looked up from germline, CDR1 is MGHRA and CDR2 is YSYEKL. Trimming took 4 bases from V and 0 from J; bases not matched to a gene: 2. The CDR3 is made up of 16 amino acids. As DNA, the CDR3 is TGCGCCAGCAGCCGAGGGACTAGCGGGGGCTCCTACGAGCAGTACTTC. Protein product: CASSRGTSGGSYEQYF.

This sequence joins TRBV5-4 and TRBJ2-7; TRBD2 agrees at 7 bases. The CDR3 extends over 15 amino acids. With 3 bases clipped from V and 7 bases from J, the junction kept 13 bases outside the gene matches. Germline lookup yields CDR1 SGHNT and CDR2 YYREEE (reference sequence). CDR3 sequence (DNA): TGTGCCAGCAGCTCCCGGACTAGTCAGCCAGGAGAGCAGTACTTC. It codes for CASSSRTSQPGEQYF.

The genes are TRBV28 and TRBJ2-1; 7 bases are a match to TRBD2. CDR3 length equals 13 residues. Germline CDR1 and CDR2: MDHEN and SYDVKM. Losses at the gene ends were 6 bases for V and 8 bases for J; bases not matched to a gene: 7. The CDR3 DNA follows: TGTGCCAGCAGGGGGACTAAAATCCATGAGCAGTTCTTC. It translates to CASRGTKIHEQFF.

This chain connects TRBV18 to TRBJ2-5, with D possibly TRBD2 on 6 matching bases. Trimming removed 3 bases at V and 9 bases at J, with 14 bases between. The germline gives CDR1 KGHSH, CDR2 LQKENI. The CDR3 consists of 13 residues. The CDR3 nucleotides are TGTGCCAGCTCACCCCCGGCTCGGGAGCCCCAGTACTTC. Its translation: CASSPPAREPQYF.

The CDR3 protein is CASSLFSSGGAADTQYF. The CDR3, as DNA: TGCGCCAGCAGCTTGTTTAGTAGCGGGGGGGCCGCAGATACGCAGTATTTT. The chain joins TRBV5-1 to TRBJ2-3, with 11 bases that match TRBD2. The V gene's germline CDR1 is SGHRS and CDR2 YFSETQ. The CDR3 length is 17 residues. V was pared by 1 base and J by 4 bases, with 8 bases of the junction left unmatched.

This clone was seen only a few times. The genes are TRBV5-1 and TRBJ2-7, with a tentative D call TRBD1 (5 bases). Per the germline V gene, CDR1 is SGHRS and CDR2 is YFSETQ. The CDR3 runs 13 residues. V was pared by 0 bases and J by 6 bases, with 10 bases between. CDR3 region: CASSLGQGTEQYF. The CDR3, as DNA: TGCGCCAGCAGCTTGGGGCAGGGAACCGAGCAGTACTTC. Based on the CDR3 plus reference TRBV5-1 and TRBJ2-7, the full variable domain is KAGVTQTPRYLIKTRGQQVTLSCSPISGHRSVSWYQQTPGQGLQFLFEYFSETQRNKGNFPGRFSGRQFSNSRSEMNVSTLELGDSALYLCASSLGQGTEQYFGPGTRLTVT.

The V and J genes are TRBV4-3 and TRBJ1-4; possible D gene TRBD1, 5 bases. Germline CDR1 reads LGHNA; CDR2 reads YSLEER. The V end was cut by 1 base, the J end by 6 bases, with 12 bases between. CDR3 length equals 15 residues. The chain's CDR3 is CASSQGGRGYEKLFF. The CDR3 nucleotides are TGCGCCAGCAGCCAAGGAGGGAGGGGTTATGAAAAACTGTTTTTT.

V is TRBV6-1 and J is TRBJ2-3; D is ambiguous. This CDR3 is 15 amino acids long. Deletions cut 2 bases from V and 1 base from J, with 10 bases between. Germline V lookup: CDR1 MNHNS, CDR2 SASEGT. The CDR3 sequence: CASSESYSRTDTQYF. The CDR3 nucleotides are TGTGCCAGCAGTGAATCGTACAGTCGCACAGATACGCAGTATTTT.

The DNA of the CDR3 is TGTGCCAGCACCCTCGGGGGATTCCAAGAGACCCAGTACTTC. Protein: CASTLGGFQETQYF. The chain joins TRBV28 to TRBJ2-5; perhaps TRBD2 as D (6 bases). CDR1 and CDR2 from the germline V gene are MDHEN and SYDVKM. Trimming shortened V by 7 bases and J by 1 base, and 13 bases separated the two germline ends. The CDR3 is 14 amino acids.

A single count supports this clone. V gene TRBV28 combines with J gene TRBJ1-4, with 9 bases that match TRBD1. Trimming removed 5 bases from V and 3 bases from J; junction bases left unmatched: 4. CDR1 MDHEN and CDR2 SYDVKM come from the germline V gene. The CDR3 is made up of 15 amino acids. This chain's CDR3 is CASSGTGKSNEKLFF. The CDR3 region has the DNA TGTGCCAGCAGTGGGACAGGGAAGTCTAATGAAAAACTGTTTTTT.

This chain uses TRBV7-2 with TRBJ1-2; D unresolved. This CDR3 comprises 13 residues. Trimming pared 1 base from V and 8 bases from J, leaving 11 bases between. CDR1 is SGHTA and CDR2 is FQGNSA in the germline V gene. CDR3 sequence reads: CASSLGGGIGYTF. In DNA, the CDR3 is TGTGCCAGCAGCTTAGGGGGAGGGATCGGCTACACCTTC.